Here is one T cell receptor (beta chain) with its context. As yet, its antigen is unknown. These data belong to a study of T-cell memory formation after mild COVID-19. Study-wide results and limits: Cross-reactive memory seemingly joined, as some responding clones were found in pre-infection memory. Contracting CD4+ clones lay largely in CM and EM, with CD8+ ones residing in EMRA.

CDR3 size: 16 residues. CDR1 and CDR2 from the germline V gene are MGHDK and SYGVNS. J lost 9 bases, V lost 6 bases, and 17 bases had no gene match. TCRdb re-called the 5' RACE reads through MiXCR, storing one row per CDR3 protein. Altogether hundreds of thousands of distinct CDR3 sequences are present, less than 25% being singletons, with the ten largest covering roughly 8.3%. This clonotype originated in an adult woman who had mild COVID-19 (a few samples of this study predate the infection). Cell type and time point are not known. Sequencing input: PBMCs or a T cell subset sorted from them (not recorded which). This rearrangement joins TRBV25-1 to TRBJ2-1; 7 bases are a match to TRBD1. Here the CDR3 reads CASSRPGQPSPREQFF. CDR3 coding DNA: TGTGCCAGCAGCAGACCGGGACAGCCTTCGCCGCGTGAGCAGTTCTTC.